The clone carrying this T cell receptor beta chain was observed at least ten times. This entry belongs to a study of neurological immune-mediated disorders. Over 180 million TCR-beta sequences from 15-18 subjects were obtained in each sequencing run. TCRdb analysed the 5' RACE reads with MiXCR anew, one entry per CDR3 protein. The sample lists 50,000 to 85,000 distinct CDR3 sequences, 4% to 6% occurring once. The germline gives CDR1 SGHTS, CDR2 YDEGEE. The V gene end was trimmed by 0 bases and the J gene end by 4 bases; junction bases not matched to a gene: 13. The CDR3 loop spans 19 amino acids. Material for sequencing was PBMCs. V usage is TRBV5-8 and J usage is TRBJ2-3, with 11 positions matching TRBD2. This receptor was taken from a woman aged 25 to 39 with multiple sclerosis. CDR3 in amino acids: CASSLGSRSPGLAADTQYF. DNA for the CDR3: TGTGCCAGCAGCTTGGGTTCCCGCTCCCCGGGACTAGCGGCAGATACGCAGTATTTT. Supplemented by reference TRBV5-8 and TRBJ2-3, the full variable domain reads EAGVTQSPTHLIKTRGQQATLRCSPISGHTSVYWYQQALGLGLQFLLWYDEGEERNRGNFPPRFSGRQFPNYSSELNVNALELEDSALYLCASSLGSRSPGLAADTQYFGPGTRLTVL.